This T cell receptor beta chain originates from a study of T cells after yellow fever vaccination. Regarding the study as a whole: A minor fraction of clonotypes spanned both CD4 and CD8 compartments.

Each CDR3 protein gets one entry after TCRdb re-called the 5' RACE reads with MiXCR. The sample includes around 260,000 distinct CDR3 sequences, approximately 5.2% of them seen just once. As to this clonotype: Its antigen remains unknown.

The V end was cut by 10 bases, the J end by 0 bases, with 6 bases between. This CDR3 is built from 12 residues. The V gene is TRBV12-3 or TRBV12-4, the J gene TRBJ2-2; no definite D call. The clonotype comes from a young man who received the YFV17D yellow fever vaccine. The sequencing here drew on CD4+ T cells sorted from PBMCs, taken on the day of the yellow fever booster vaccination. The CDR3: CATVPNTGELFF. The DNA of the CDR3 is TGTGCCACAGTACCGAACACCGGGGAGCTGTTTTTT.